The rows below give T cell receptor beta chains drawn from one sample of a study of control samples from healthy donors and cancer patients. Here immunoSEQ multiplex PCR was the method, and the copy in TCRdb shows in-frame clones only, minus some. This table holds 95,000 to 150,000 clones, 80% to 90% found once. The material sequenced was blood. The receptor set was obtained from a man aged 30-40 years in good health. Each CDR3 is given with its conserved first and last residue. D genes are given only for firm matches. The listing skips clone size in some rows; elsewhere it reads once, few, many or a size class.

size: NA
V: TRBV19
D: NA
length: 16
J: TRBJ1-3
DNA: TGTGCCAGTAGTAGCGAAGCAGGGAACTCTGGAAACACCATATATTTT
CDR3: CASSSEAGNSGNTIYF

size: NA
V: TRBV5-6
D: TRBD1
length: 14
J: TRBJ1-5
DNA: TGTGCCAGCAGCTCCGGACAGGGCAGTCAGCCCCAGCATTTT
CDR3: CASSSGQGSQPQHF

size: NA
V: TRBV2
D: NA
length: 11
J: TRBJ2-7
DNA: TGTGCCAGCAGGTTAAGCTACGAGCAGTACTTC
CDR3: CASRLSYEQYF

size: NA
V: TRBV14
D: NA
length: 14
J: TRBJ1-1
DNA: TGTGCCAGCAGCCAAGGTTACAGGGCCGGGAGGGCTTTCTTT
CDR3: CASSQGYRAGRAFF

size: NA
V: TRBV10-1
D: TRBD2
length: 15
J: TRBJ2-2
DNA: TGCGCCAGCAGTGGGACAGCGGGGGGCACCGGGGAGCTGTTTTTT
CDR3: CASSGTAGGTGELFF

size: NA
V: TRBV5-1
D: NA
length: 13
J: TRBJ2-5
DNA: TGCGCCAGCAGCTTTGGGGCAGAATCAGCATCGGACTTC
CDR3: CASSFGAESASDF

size: once
V: TRBV10-3
D: NA
length: 14
J: TRBJ2-7
DNA: TGTGCCATCAGTGAGTCATCAGGCCGCAACGAGCAGTACTTC
CDR3: CAISESSGRNEQYF

size: NA
V: TRBV21-1
D: NA
length: 12
J: TRBJ1-1
DNA: TGTGCCAGCAGTCCTAAAAAGTGGGGAGCTTTCTTT
CDR3: CASSPKKWGAFF

size: NA
V: TRBV11-3
D: NA
length: 12
J: TRBJ1-1
DNA: TGTGCCACCCGTGGCGCGAACACTGAAGCTTTCTTT
CDR3: CATRGANTEAFF

size: once
V: TRBV10-3
D: TRBD1
length: 15
J: TRBJ1-2
DNA: TGTGCCATCAGTGTGGGAGACAGGGGAATGTATGGCTACACCTTC
CDR3: CAISVGDRGMYGYTF

size: NA
V: TRBV4-2
D: NA
length: 16
J: TRBJ1-2
DNA: TGTGCCAGCAGCCAAGATCTTGGGGGCGGCCCGGATGGCTACACCTTC
CDR3: CASSQDLGGGPDGYTF

size: NA
V: TRBV3-1/TRBV3-2
D: TRBD2
length: 18
J: TRBJ2-2
DNA: TGTGCCAGCAGCCTTAAGACTAGCGGGGGGATTGACACCGGGGAGCTGTTTTTT
CDR3: CASSLKTSGGIDTGELFF

size: NA
V: TRBV7-8
D: NA
length: 17
J: TRBJ1-6
DNA: TGTGCCAGCAGACGGGACCGTAGGAGCTCCTATAATTCACCCCTCCACTTT
CDR3: CASRRDRRSSYNSPLHF

size: NA
V: TRBV3-1/TRBV3-2
D: NA
length: 13
J: TRBJ2-3
DNA: TGTGCCAGCAGCGACCAGGTGGCAGATACGCAGTATTTT
CDR3: CASSDQVADTQYF

size: NA
V: TRBV30
D: NA
length: 13
J: TRBJ1-6
DNA: TGTGCCTGGACCCTGGTAGGGGGTTCACCCCTCCACTTT
CDR3: CAWTLVGGSPLHF

size: once
V: TRBV19
D: NA
length: 13
J: TRBJ1-1
DNA: TGTGCCAGTAGTATAGGAGGGGTCACTGAAGCTTTCTTT
CDR3: CASSIGGVTEAFF

size: NA
V: TRBV9
D: NA
length: 15
J: TRBJ2-1
DNA: TGTGCCAGCAGCGTAGCGACAGATACCTACAATGAGCAGTTCTTC
CDR3: CASSVATDTYNEQFF

size: NA
V: TRBV19
D: NA
length: 12
J: TRBJ1-1
DNA: TGTGCCAGTAGTGATAGGAACACTGAAGCTTTCTTT
CDR3: CASSDRNTEAFF

size: NA
V: TRBV28
D: NA
length: 15
J: TRBJ1-4
DNA: TGTGCCAGCAGTGCGACTGTCACAACTAATGAAAAACTGTTTTTT
CDR3: CASSATVTTNEKLFF

size: NA
V: TRBV6-1
D: NA
length: 14
J: TRBJ2-2
DNA: TGTGCCAGCAGTGAAGGGGGGTTAGACGGGGAGCTGTTTTTT
CDR3: CASSEGGLDGELFF

size: NA
V: TRBV18
D: NA
length: 13
J: TRBJ1-4
DNA: TGTGCCAGCTCACCAGGGCCCGGGGAAAAACTGTTTTTT
CDR3: CASSPGPGEKLFF

size: NA
V: TRBV2
D: NA
length: 13
J: TRBJ1-4
DNA: TGTGCCAGCAGACGTGGACAGAATGAAAAACTGTTTTTT
CDR3: CASRRGQNEKLFF

size: NA
V: TRBV10-3
D: NA
length: 12
J: TRBJ2-2
DNA: TGTGCCATCAGGACCGTCACCGGGGAGCTGTTTTTT
CDR3: CAIRTVTGELFF

size: NA
V: TRBV5-1
D: TRBD1
length: 14
J: TRBJ2-5
DNA: TGCGCCAGCAGCCTTACAGGGGGCCGGGAGACCCAGTACTTC
CDR3: CASSLTGGRETQYF

size: NA
V: TRBV24-1
D: NA
length: 17
J: TRBJ2-3
DNA: TGTGCCACCAGTGATCGCCCCAGGGGGAGGTGGACAGATACGCAGTATTTT
CDR3: CATSDRPRGRWTDTQYF

size: NA
V: TRBV3-1/TRBV3-2
D: TRBD2
length: 18
J: TRBJ2-2
DNA: TGTGCCCGCAGCCAAGGAGCAATTAGCGGGGGGGCTTCCGGGGAGCTGTTTTTT
CDR3: CARSQGAISGGASGELFF

size: NA
V: TRBV12-3/TRBV12-4
D: NA
length: 11
J: TRBJ1-5
DNA: TGTGCCAGCAGTTTGGGGCAGCCCCAGCATTTT
CDR3: CASSLGQPQHF

size: NA
V: TRBV10-1
D: TRBD1
length: 15
J: TRBJ1-1
DNA: TGCGCCAGCAGTGGCGGACAGGGACTGAACACTGAAGCTTTCTTT
CDR3: CASSGGQGLNTEAFF

size: NA
V: TRBV6-2/TRBV6-3
D: TRBD1
length: 16
J: TRBJ1-5
DNA: TGTGCCAGCAGCCGGAGGGGACAGGGGAGAAATCAGCCCCAGCATTTT
CDR3: CASSRRGQGRNQPQHF

size: NA
V: TRBV7-6
D: NA
length: 15
J: TRBJ2-1
DNA: TGTGCCAGCAGCTCCGACTATAGCCCTTACAATGAGCAGTTCTTC
CDR3: CASSSDYSPYNEQFF

size: NA
V: TRBV2
D: NA
length: 15
J: TRBJ1-5
DNA: TGTGCCAGCAGTGATCCAGGGGCTATCAATCAGCCCCAGCATTTT
CDR3: CASSDPGAINQPQHF

size: NA
V: TRBV28
D: NA
length: 12
J: TRBJ1-6
DNA: TGTGCCAGCAGTTTATACGAGGCACCCCTCCACTTT
CDR3: CASSLYEAPLHF

size: many
V: TRBV30
D: NA
length: 14
J: TRBJ2-5
DNA: TGTGCCTGGAGTGCACCCAGCATTCAAGAGACCCAGTACTTC
CDR3: CAWSAPSIQETQYF

size: NA
V: TRBV12-3/TRBV12-4
D: NA
length: 12
J: TRBJ2-2
DNA: TGTGCCAGCAGTCTCTACACCGGGGAGCTGTTTTTT
CDR3: CASSLYTGELFF

size: NA
V: TRBV20-1
D: NA
length: 11
J: TRBJ2-3
DNA: TGCAGTGCTAAATGGACAGATACGCAGTATTTT
CDR3: CSAKWTDTQYF

size: NA
V: TRBV2
D: NA
length: 12
J: TRBJ1-4
DNA: TGTGCCAGCAACCCGGGTGTGGGGCAACTGTTTTTT
CDR3: CASNPGVGQLFF

size: NA
V: TRBV13
D: TRBD1
length: 16
J: TRBJ2-5
DNA: TGTGCCAGCAGCTTAGGTACAGGGGACAGGTCAGAGACCCAGTACTTC
CDR3: CASSLGTGDRSETQYF

size: NA
V: TRBV5-1
D: TRBD1
length: 15
J: TRBJ1-1
DNA: TGCGCCAGCAGTCCGACTACAGGGGATGGCACTGAAGCTTTCTTT
CDR3: CASSPTTGDGTEAFF

size: NA
V: TRBV10-1
D: NA
length: 15
J: TRBJ2-1
DNA: TGCGCCAGCAGTGACCCCGGGGGCTTGTACAATGAGCAGTTCTTC
CDR3: CASSDPGGLYNEQFF

size: NA
V: TRBV11-3
D: NA
length: 12
J: TRBJ1-3
DNA: TGTGCCAGCAGCTTACCCGCAAACACCATATATTTT
CDR3: CASSLPANTIYF

size: few
V: TRBV18
D: TRBD1
length: 15
J: TRBJ2-1
DNA: TGTGCCAGCTCACCGGGACAGAGCACCTACAATGAGCAGTTCTTC
CDR3: CASSPGQSTYNEQFF

size: NA
V: TRBV5-1
D: TRBD1
length: 15
J: TRBJ1-4
DNA: TGCGCCAGCAGCCGAGGGACAGGGGAAAGCGAAAAACTGTTTTTT
CDR3: CASSRGTGESEKLFF

size: NA
V: TRBV29-1
D: NA
length: 12
J: TRBJ1-1
DNA: TGCAGCGTTGTTGTGGGGGCCACTGAAGCTTTCTTT
CDR3: CSVVVGATEAFF

size: NA
V: TRBV10-3
D: NA
length: 13
J: TRBJ1-1
DNA: TGTGCCATCAGCGCGGACCGGAACACTGAAGCTTTCTTT
CDR3: CAISADRNTEAFF

size: NA
V: TRBV9
D: NA
length: 17
J: TRBJ2-5
DNA: TGTGCCAGCAGCGTAGGTGCTGGGGGACCCGTCCGAGAGACCCAGTACTTC
CDR3: CASSVGAGGPVRETQYF

size: NA
V: TRBV5-1
D: TRBD1
length: 16
J: TRBJ2-1
DNA: TGCGCCAGCAGCTTGGGGACCGGGACAGGCTACAATGAGCAGTTCTTC
CDR3: CASSLGTGTGYNEQFF

size: NA
V: TRBV7-3
D: NA
length: 15
J: TRBJ2-3
DNA: TGTGCCAGCAGCTTTAGTGGGGGTAGCACAGATACGCAGTATTTT
CDR3: CASSFSGGSTDTQYF

size: NA
V: TRBV4-2
D: TRBD2
length: 15
J: TRBJ2-1
DNA: TGTGCCAGCACCCTAGCGGGGGGCTATAACAATGAGCAGTTCTTC
CDR3: CASTLAGGYNNEQFF

size: NA
V: TRBV10-3
D: NA
length: 15
J: TRBJ1-2
DNA: TGTGCCATCAGCCCGAAAATTACTGATAACTATGGCTACACCTTC
CDR3: CAISPKITDNYGYTF

size: NA
V: TRBV7-2
D: NA
length: 14
J: TRBJ1-1
DNA: TGTGCCAGCCCCGATTTAGTCATGAACACTGAAGCTTTCTTT
CDR3: CASPDLVMNTEAFF

size: NA
V: TRBV2
D: TRBD1
length: 14
J: TRBJ1-1
DNA: TGTGCCAGCAAGGCAGGGGGCCTGAACACTGAAGCTTTCTTT
CDR3: CASKAGGLNTEAFF

size: NA
V: TRBV10-1
D: TRBD1
length: 14
J: TRBJ2-3
DNA: TGCGCCAGCCGTTTGGACAGGGCCACAGATACGCAGTATTTT
CDR3: CASRLDRATDTQYF

size: NA
V: TRBV2
D: NA
length: 13
J: TRBJ1-4
DNA: TGTGCCAGCAGGGGGAGGGGTAATGAAAAACTGTTTTTT
CDR3: CASRGRGNEKLFF